Presented here are 21 T cell receptor beta chains from one specimen sequenced in a study of metastatic and nonmetastatic thyroid tumors. TCRdb re-clonotyped the PCR reads through MiXCR. The top ten hold about 8.9% of the sample, which has 25,000 to 35,000 clones, roughly 25% seen once. The entire patient cohort was treatment-naive prior to thyroid surgery. Sequencing was performed on blood. These receptors were obtained from a female donor with papillary thyroid cancer or a benign thyroid nodule (not recorded which). Some clones in this sample may be carry-over from other donors' samples.

In its sample, this clone is medium-sized. The rearrangement links TRBV6-1 to TRBJ1-2, with D hard to call. The germline V gene has CDR1 MNHNS and CDR2 SASEGT. The CDR3 sequence is 15 residues long. Trimming cost V 1 base and J 3 bases, with 12 bases left between them. The CDR3 spells CASSEVGGQHYGYTF. The CDR3 DNA sequence: TGTGCCAGCAGTGAAGTTGGAGGGCAGCACTATGGCTACACCTTC.

This chain connects TRBV11-3 to TRBJ2-5; D not certain. Germline V gene sequence: CDR1 SGHNT, CDR2 YENEEA. The germline V and J ends were trimmed by 5 bases and 9 bases, with 19 bases remaining between them. This CDR3 has 14 amino acids. The CDR3 DNA is TGTGCCAGCAGCCCTATTTGGAGTCAACAGCCCCAGTACTTC. It codes for CASSPIWSQQPQYF.

Many counts were recorded for this clone. V and J are TRBV7-9 and TRBJ2-2, with D hard to call. Per the germline V gene, CDR1 is SEHNR and CDR2 is FQNEAQ (reference sequence). The CDR3 covers 13 residues. V dropped 2 bases and J dropped 5 bases, with 6 bases sitting between them. CDR3 sequence (DNA): TGTGCCAGCAGCTTATTAGTGACCGGGGAGCTGTTTTTT. Translated, it gives CASSLLVTGELFF.

This clone was counted many times. V is TRBV11-2 and J is TRBJ2-3, with TRBD2 matching over 7 bases. Germline CDR1 is SGHAT and CDR2 is FQNNGV. V lost 3 bases, J lost 1 base, and 4 bases stayed unmatched. The CDR3 is made up of 15 amino acids. The CDR3 DNA reads as TGTGCCAGCAGCTTCGGCGGGAGCGGCACAGATACGCAGTATTTT. This sequence encodes CASSFGGSGTDTQYF.

This clone is medium-sized by share. V usage is TRBV15 and J usage is TRBJ2-7; no definite D call. The germline V gene has CDR1 LNHNV and CDR2 YYDKDF (reference sequence). The CDR3 loop spans 13 amino acids. Trimming removed 0 bases at V and 7 bases at J, with 10 bases between. The CDR3 bases are TGTGCCACCAGCAGAGATGGCTTACGGGAGCAGTACTTC. The encoded protein is CATSRDGLREQYF. The whole variable domain, filled in from reference TRBV15 and TRBJ2-7, reads DAMVIQNPRYQVTQFGKPVTLSCSQTLNHNVMYWYQQKSSQAPKLLFHYYDKDFNNEADTPDNFQSRRPNTSFCFLDIRSPGLGDTAMYLCATSRDGLREQYFGPGTRLTVT.

Many counts were recorded for this clone. This rearrangement joins TRBV12-3 or TRBV12-4 to TRBJ2-3; no reliable D call. This CDR3 has 15 residues. Between the trimmed V and J ends, which lost 0 bases and 0 bases, there was a span of 7 bases. The CDR3 DNA is TGTGCCAGCAGTTTAGCGGGCGATAGCACAGATACGCAGTATTTT. This codes for CASSLAGDSTDTQYF.

The V call is TRBV7-8, the J call TRBJ2-7, with no clear D. The V gene lost 0 bases and the J gene lost 3 bases, with 9 bases spanning the gap. CDR3 size: 14 residues. Germline values: CDR1 SGHVS, CDR2 FQNEAQ. The chain's CDR3 is CASSLAELYYEQYF. In DNA form, the CDR3 reads TGTGCCAGCAGCTTAGCGGAACTGTACTACGAGCAGTACTTC.

As regards this clone: Since a much larger clone is just one base distant, this may be a read error. V usage is TRBV30 and J usage is TRBJ2-5; either TRBD1 or TRBD2 may supply D (5 bases each). CDR1 GTSNPN and CDR2 SVGIG come from the germline V gene (reference sequence). Trimming pared 0 bases from V and 4 bases from J, leaving 12 bases between. CDR3 length: 14 residues. The CDR3 sequence is CAWSVMGVRETQYF. As DNA, the CDR3 is TGTGCCTGGAGTGTTATGGGGGTGCGAGAGACCCAGTACTTC.

Worth noting for this clone: An end of the junction does not agree with germline; a read error may underlie this. V is TRBV9 and J is TRBJ2-5; D may be TRBD2 (6 bases). The CDR3 is made up of 15 amino acids. Germline CDR1 reads SGDLS; CDR2 reads YYNGEE. The CDR3 DNA reads TGTGCCAGCAGCGTAGTGGGCGGTTCGGGAGAGAGCCAGTACTTC. It translates to CASSVVGGSGESQYF.

Many counts were recorded for this clone. This sequence joins TRBV28 and TRBJ1-4; 8 bases agree with TRBD1. This CDR3 contains 15 residues. V dropped 5 bases and J dropped 8; count of bases not matched to a gene: 10. The germline CDR1 and CDR2 sequences are MDHEN and SYDVKM. CDR3 protein: CASSRRGRIYEKLFF. As DNA, the CDR3 is TGTGCCAGCAGTCGCAGGGGGCGGATTTACGAAAAACTGTTTTTT.

At least ten counts were recorded for this clone. The same CDR3 can be traced to other DNA sequences in this sample. The rearrangement uses TRBV2 and TRBJ2-3; 10 positions match TRBD1. V gave up 5 bases and J gave up 7 bases; unmatched junction bases: 6. Germline V lookup: CDR1 SNHLY, CDR2 FYNNEI. CDR3 length: 14 amino acids. For the CDR3, the DNA is TGTGCCAGCAGTCTGGGACAGGGGACGAATACGCAGTATTTT. Translated: CASSLGQGTNTQYF.

This clone was recorded many times. This chain joins TRBV29-1 and TRBJ2-7, with D unresolved. V shed 3 bases and J shed 3 bases, with 9 bases lying between them. The CDR3 has 12 amino acids. Germline V gene lookup returns CDR1 SQVTM and CDR2 ANQGSEA. As DNA, the CDR3 is TGCAGCGTTGATCTAGATGACTACGAGCAGTACTTC. It codes for CSVDLDDYEQYF.

This clone is medium-sized (0.01 to 0.1%) by share. The rearrangement joins TRBV6-5 to TRBJ2-7; the D gene is possibly TRBD2 (5 bases). Trimming cost V 0 bases and J 6 bases, with 12 bases left between them. The CDR3 loop spans 14 amino acids. Per the germline V gene, CDR1 is MNHEY and CDR2 is SVGAGI. This chain's CDR3 is CASSYSGGSFEQYF. CDR3 coding DNA: TGTGCCAGCAGTTACTCAGGCGGGTCTTTCGAGCAGTACTTC.

This clone appeared many times. The rearrangement joins TRBV19 to TRBJ2-1; D is unresolved. This CDR3 spans 12 amino acids. From germline, CDR1 is LNHDA and CDR2 SQIVND (reference sequence). Between the trimmed V and J ends, which lost 8 bases and 2 bases, there was a span of 7 bases. DNA for the CDR3: TGTGCCAGTTCCGTCACCTACAATGAGCAGTTCTTC. Encoded protein: CASSVTYNEQFF.

In this sample, this clone turned up many times. This chain joins TRBV6-1 and TRBJ2-2, with 7 bases fitting TRBD2. From germline, CDR1 is MNHNS and CDR2 SASEGT. The CDR3 runs 15 residues. With 2 bases clipped from V and 4 bases from J, the junction kept 4 bases outside the gene matches. The CDR3 loop is CASSERRGITGELFF. CDR3 in DNA: TGTGCCAGCAGTGAAAGGCGGGGGATCACCGGGGAGCTGTTTTTT.

For this clone: Sequence at one end of the junction differs from germline and may be a read error. The chain couples TRBV7-2 to TRBJ1-2; TRBD1 agrees at 9 bases. CDR3 length equals 15 residues. Germline V gene lookup returns CDR1 SGHTA and CDR2 FQGNSA. The DNA for the CDR3 is TGTGCCAGCAGTTCCACAGGGGGCGCTAGCTATGGCTACCCCTTC. Residues: CASSSTGGASYGYPF. The entire variable domain, with the rest obtained from reference TRBV7-2 and TRBJ1-2, is as follows: GAGVSQSPSNKVTEKGKDVELRCDPISGHTALYWYRQSLGQGLEFLIYFQGNSAPDKSGLPSDRFSAERTGGSVSTLTIQRTQQEDSAVYLCASSSTGGASYGYPFGSGTRLTVV.

This clone was counted at least ten times. This sample includes further DNA sequences coding for the same CDR3. The rearrangement uses TRBV20-1 and TRBJ2-2; D is ambiguous. CDR3 length: 13 amino acids. The V end was cut by 6 bases, the J end by 3 bases, with 11 bases between. Germline CDR1 and CDR2: DFQATT and SNEGSKA (reference sequence). CDR3 DNA: TGCAGTGCCCGTAGGCCGGACACCGGGGAGCTGTTTTTT. Its protein is CSARRPDTGELFF.

The chain carries TRBV11-2 and TRBJ2-1, with TRBD1 matching over 7 bases. Germline trimming cut 5 bases from V and 3 bases from J; bases unmatched to any gene: 10. CDR1 SGHAT and CDR2 FQNNGV come from the germline V gene. CDR3 length equals 16 residues. The DNA for the CDR3 is TGTGCCAGCAGCCTCACCGGGACAGTACACTACAATGAGCAGTTCTTC. This codes for CASSLTGTVHYNEQFF. The full variable domain, with the rest looked up from reference TRBV11-2 and TRBJ2-1, is EAGVAQSPRYKIIEKRQSVAFWCNPISGHATLYWYQQILGQGPKLLIQFQNNGVVDDSQLPKDRFSAERLKGVDSTLKIQPAKLEDSAVYLCASSLTGTVHYNEQFFGPGTRLTVL.

This clone was picked up many times. The gene calls are TRBV5-1 and TRBJ2-5; 8 bases match TRBD1. The CDR3 loop spans 15 amino acids. V was clipped by 4 bases and J by 10 bases; unmatched bases: 15. Germline V CDR1 and CDR2: SGHRS, YFSETQ. CDR3: CASSPGNSDREVQYF. CDR3 bases: TGCGCCAGCAGCCCAGGAAACTCGGACAGGGAGGTCCAGTACTTC.

This clone was detected ten times or more. This chain joins TRBV25-1 and TRBJ2-3; 7 nucleotides match TRBD1. The germline gives CDR1 MGHDK, CDR2 SYGVNS. J was trimmed by 2 bases and V by 10 bases; bases with no gene match: 6. The CDR3 spans 13 residues. CDR3 residues: CAIEGQNTDTQYF. The CDR3, as DNA: TGTGCCATCGAGGGACAGAACACAGATACGCAGTATTTT. Complete variable domain (other parts from reference TRBV25-1 and TRBJ2-3): EADIYQTPRYLVIGTGKKITLECSQTMGHDKMYWYQQDPGMELHLIHYSYGVNSTEKGDLSSESTVSRIRTEHFPLTLESARPSHTSQYLCAIEGQNTDTQYFGPGTRLTVL.

V is TRBV20-1 and J is TRBJ2-7; D tentatively fits TRBD1 or TRBD2 (5 bases each). Trimming took off 1 base at V and 0 bases at J, with 16 bases between the two ends. In germline, CDR1 is DFQATT, CDR2 SNEGSKA (reference sequence). CDR3 length equals 16 residues. The CDR3 nucleotides read TGCAGTGCTAGAGCAGGGACGGCTATTAACTCCTACGAGCAGTACTTC. This encodes CSARAGTAINSYEQYF.